This T cell receptor beta chain was profiled in a study of regulatory T cells in long-lasting Graves disease. This clonotype was seen many times. Its antigen is not identified. Sample time point: newly diagnosed GD, antithyroid drugs for less than 3 months. PBMC RNA was the source of the TCR library. It was an endocrinology department in Xi'an, China, that provided the patients. To make TCR beta libraries, researchers used iRepertoire HTBI primers and Arm-PCR of CDR3 regions. Each CDR3 protein gets one entry after TCRdb re-called the multiplex PCR reads with MiXCR. This repertoire shows 250,000 or so distinct CDR3 sequences, 20% to 25% found once; its top ten account for approximately 14%. Study-wide results and caveats: Results may be inaccurate due to the small sample size. Favoring TRBV28, TRBJ1-2 and TRBJ2-5 was a feature seen in persistent disease. Persistent patients shared fewer than 3,500 public clonotypes among themselves. Newly diagnosed patients shared fewer, at nearly 1,000.

Germline assignment: CDR1 SGHVS and CDR2 FQNEAQ. The CDR3 is made up of 16 amino acids. The V and J ends lost 7 bases and 2 bases respectively, with 19 bases between them. Sequencing was performed on peripheral blood mononuclear cells (PBMCs), taken at new diagnosis, from a patient treated with antithyroid drugs. J is TRBJ2-3 and V is TRBV7-8; D is uncertain. The TCR originated in a female donor with Graves disease. CDR3 in amino acids: CASKPVVWPSTDTQYF. CDR3 in DNA: TGTGCCAGCAAGCCCGTTGTGTGGCCGTCCACAGATACGCAGTATTTT. Supplemented by reference TRBV7-8 and TRBJ2-3, the full variable domain reads GAGVSQSPRYKVAKRGQDVALRCDPISGHVSLFWYQQALGQGPEFLTYFQNEAQLDKSGLPSDRFFAERPEGSVSTLKIQRTQQEDSAVYLCASKPVVWPSTDTQYFGPGTRLTVL.